This TCR beta chain stems from a study of regulatory T cells in long-lasting Graves disease. Study information: Antithyroid drugs had been taken by newly diagnosed Graves' patients for under 3 months. Broader study findings: There was favoring of TRBV28, TRBJ1-2 and TRBJ2-5 in persistent disease. Newly diagnosed Graves' patients exceeded persistent ones in TCR diversity.

Noted time point: newly diagnosed GD, antithyroid drugs for less than 3 months. From PBMCs, RNA was extracted and then used to make the TCR library. Trimming shortened V by 5 bases and J by 3 bases, and 13 bases separated the two germline ends. CDR1 is SSHAT and CDR2 is FNYEAQ in the germline V gene (reference sequence). This CDR3 contains 15 residues. At least ten counts were recorded for this clonotype. No antigen is known for it. Investigators prepared the TCR beta libraries by applying iRepertoire HTBI primers and Arm-PCR of CDR3 regions. TCRdb re-derived calls from the multiplex PCR reads in MiXCR, one entry per CDR3 protein. The profile shows around 500,000 distinct CDR3 sequences, less than 15% of them singletons. These same data were also listed under a study on T cells in Graves' hyperthyroidism and ophthalmopathy.

The TCR was taken from a man between 25 and 39 years old with Graves disease. The V and J genes are TRBV7-7 and TRBJ2-2; D may be TRBD1 (6 bases). This specimen was peripheral blood mononuclear cells (PBMCs), taken at new diagnosis, from a patient treated with antithyroid drugs. The CDR3 protein is CASSPGTLDTGELFF. For the CDR3, the DNA is TGTGCCAGCAGCCCCGGGACACTCGACACCGGGGAGCTGTTTTTT. Variable domain in full (rest from reference TRBV7-7 and TRBJ2-2): GAGVSQSPRYKVTKRGQDVTLRCDPISSHATLYWYQQALGQGPEFLTYFNYEAQPDKSGLPSDRFSAERPEGSISTLTIQRTEQRDSAMYRCASSPGTLDTGELFFGEGSRLTVL.